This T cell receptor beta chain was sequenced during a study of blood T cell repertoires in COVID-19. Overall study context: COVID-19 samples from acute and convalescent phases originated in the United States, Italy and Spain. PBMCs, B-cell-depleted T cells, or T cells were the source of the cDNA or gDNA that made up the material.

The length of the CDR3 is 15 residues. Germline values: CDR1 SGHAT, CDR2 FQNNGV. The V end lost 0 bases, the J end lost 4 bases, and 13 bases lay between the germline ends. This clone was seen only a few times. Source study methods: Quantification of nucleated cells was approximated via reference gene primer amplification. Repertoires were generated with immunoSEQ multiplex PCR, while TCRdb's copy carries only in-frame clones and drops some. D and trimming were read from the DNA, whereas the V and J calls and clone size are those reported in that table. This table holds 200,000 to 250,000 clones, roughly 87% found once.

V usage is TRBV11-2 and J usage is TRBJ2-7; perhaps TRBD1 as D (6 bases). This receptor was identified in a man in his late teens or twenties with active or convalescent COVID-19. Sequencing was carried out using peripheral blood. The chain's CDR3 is CASSLDRDTGYEQYF. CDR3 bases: TGTGCCAGCAGCTTAGACCGGGACACGGGATACGAGCAGTACTTC.